Presented here are 14 T cell receptor beta chains from one specimen sequenced in a study of T-cell reconstitution after alpha-beta-depleted transplantation in children. Construction of the TCRbeta library involved unique molecular identifiers. TCRdb fed the PCR reads into MiXCR, producing one record per CDR3 protein. The table records 200,000 or so distinct CDR3 sequences, roughly 9.1% of them present only once. The specimen was PBMCs, mostly from graft donor cells, collected 360 days after TCRalphabeta/CD19-depleted stem cell transplant. All receptors come from a male patient aged 2-9 years who had a stem cell transplant for acute myeloid leukemia, so the T cells may come from the graft donor.

This clonotype has more than one count but fewer than ten. The V gene is TRBV2, the J gene TRBJ2-5, with a weak D call TRBD1 (5 bases). The germline V gene encodes CDR1 SNHLY and CDR2 FYNNEI. The length of the CDR3 is 14 residues. Trimming cost V 2 bases and J 1 base, with 8 bases left between them. The CDR3 loop is CASSELTAQETQYF. CDR3 bases: TGTGCCAGCAGTGAACTGACAGCCCAAGAGACCCAGTACTTC. The whole variable domain, remainder taken from reference TRBV2 and TRBJ2-5, is EPEVTQTPSHQVTQMGQEVILRCVPISNHLYFYWYRQILGQKVEFLVSFYNNEISEKSEIFDDQFSVERPDGSNFTLKIRSTKLEDSAMYFCASSELTAQETQYFGPGTRLLVL.

This clonotype was counted at least ten times. This rearrangement joins TRBV20-1 to TRBJ2-1, with 13 bases matching TRBD2. Trimming took 1 base from V and 3 from J; bases not matched to a gene: 9. There are 18 residues in the CDR3. CDR1 and CDR2 (germline): DFQATT, SNEGSKA (reference sequence). CDR3 region: CSARGTGLAGRGYNEQFF. In DNA form, the CDR3 reads TGCAGTGCTAGAGGGACGGGACTAGCGGGGAGAGGCTACAATGAGCAGTTCTTC.

This clonotype turned up a few times. The V gene is TRBV7-3, the J gene TRBJ2-3, with 7 bases aligning to TRBD1. CDR1 SGHTA and CDR2 FQGTGA come from the germline V gene. CDR3 size: 14 residues. Trimming at V came to 3 bases and at J to 3 bases, leaving 3 bases not matched to a gene. The CDR3 DNA reads as TGTGCCAGCAGCTTTGGACAGGCGACAGATACGCAGTATTTT. This sequence encodes CASSFGQATDTQYF.

This clonotype occurred many times. This sequence joins TRBV12-3 or TRBV12-4 and TRBJ2-1, with 9 positions matching TRBD1. This CDR3 comprises 14 residues. Germline trimming cut 7 bases from V and 5 bases from J; bases unmatched to any gene: 6. Here the CDR3 reads CASNLDRGHNEQFF. The CDR3 DNA is TGTGCCAGCAACTTGGACAGGGGCCACAATGAGCAGTTCTTC.

In this sample, this clonotype turned up many times. The V and J genes are TRBV7-2 and TRBJ2-7; D is undetermined. CDR3 size: 11 residues. Germline assignment: CDR1 SGHTA and CDR2 FQGNSA. V lost 4 bases, J lost 3 bases, and 4 bases lay in between. CDR3 sequence: CASSSLYEQYF. CDR3 bases: TGTGCCAGCAGCTCCCTCTACGAGCAGTACTTC.

This clonotype appeared many times. The CDR3 nucleotides read TGTGCCATCAGTGAGATCACCGGGGAGCTGTTTTTT. Residues: CAISEITGELFF. V usage is TRBV10-3 and J usage is TRBJ2-2; D is undetermined. The CDR3 spans 12 residues. Trimming removed 2 bases at V and 4 bases at J, with 2 bases between. Germline V lookup: CDR1 ENHRY, CDR2 SYGVKD.

This clonotype was seen a few times. V usage is TRBV7-3 and J usage is TRBJ1-1, with TRBD1 matching over 8 bases. This CDR3 spans 14 amino acids. Per the germline V gene, CDR1 is SGHTA and CDR2 is FQGTGA. Trimming cost V 5 bases and J 6 bases; bases outside gene matches: 8. CDR3 nucleotide sequence: TGTGCCAGCAGCCCAGGGGGCCAGGGCCCTGAAGCTTTCTTT. Translation gives CASSPGGQGPEAFF.

In this sample, this clonotype turned up many times. J is TRBJ2-2 and V is TRBV5-1, with 7 bases that match TRBD1. Germline V gives CDR1 SGHRS, CDR2 YFSETQ. This CDR3 is built from 13 residues. Trimming at V came to 4 bases and at J to 6 bases, leaving 3 bases not matched to a gene. In DNA form, the CDR3 reads TGCGCCAGCAGCGGTGGGACAGCCGGGGAGCTGTTTTTT. Its protein is CASSGGTAGELFF.

This clonotype occurred many times. The chain links TRBV29-1 to TRBJ1-2; no definite D call. The CDR3 is 13 amino acids. The V gene's germline CDR1 is SQVTM and CDR2 ANQGSEA. Trimming took off 2 bases at V and 4 bases at J, with 11 bases between the two ends. The CDR3 DNA is TGCAGCGTTGAAAGAATGGACGGCTATGGCTACACCTTC. Residues: CSVERMDGYGYTF.

By share of the sample, this clonotype is medium-sized (0.01 to 0.1%). The genes are TRBV15 and TRBJ1-4, with D perhaps TRBD1 (6 bases). This CDR3 region has 16 residues. Between the trimmed V and J ends, which lost 1 base and 14 bases, there was a span of 23 bases. Germline CDR1 and CDR2: LNHNV and YYDKDF (reference sequence). The CDR3 protein is CATSRVGITQGEGLFF. The CDR3 DNA sequence: TGTGCCACCAGCAGAGTTGGGATCACACAGGGAGAAGGGCTGTTTTTT.

This clonotype was seen more than once but under ten times. V gene TRBV21-1 combines with J gene TRBJ1-5; the D call TRBD1 from the table was never checked on the DNA. TRBV21-1 is a listed pseudogene. There are 16 residues in the CDR3. CDR3 sequence: CASVKTRGHSNQPQHF. As DNA, the CDR3 is TGTGCCAGTGTGAAGACGAGGGGGCATAGCAATCAGCCCCAGCATTTT.

This clonotype was seen a few times. The chain combines TRBV14 with TRBJ2-1, with 9 bases matching TRBD2. The length of the CDR3 is 16 residues. The V gene end was trimmed by 0 bases and the J gene end by 4 bases; junction bases not matched to a gene: 4. Germline lookup yields CDR1 SGHDN and CDR2 FVKESK. The CDR3 loop reads CASSQDRAGGYNEQFF. The DNA for the CDR3 is TGTGCCAGCAGCCAAGATAGGGCGGGGGGGTACAATGAGCAGTTCTTC.

This clonotype has just a few counts. This chain's CDR3 is CASRGGASNYGYTF. CDR3 DNA sequence: TGTGCCAGCAGGGGGGGGGCGTCTAACTATGGCTACACCTTC. The chain employs TRBV7-9 and TRBJ1-2, with TRBD1 as a possible D gene (6 bases). CDR1 and CDR2 (germline): SEHNR, FQNEAQ (reference sequence). Trimming shortened V by 6 bases and J by 0 bases, and 11 bases separated the two germline ends. The CDR3 totals 14 residues.

In this sample, this clonotype turned up many times. V gene TRBV10-2 combines with J gene TRBJ2-6; D gene uncertain. The V end was cut by 2 bases, the J end by 3 bases, with 2 bases between. Germline V CDR1 and CDR2: WSHSY, SAAADI. The CDR3 sequence is 13 residues long. The CDR3 protein is CASSEGGANVLTF. The CDR3 region has the DNA TGCGCCAGCAGTGAGGGTGGGGCCAACGTCCTGACTTTC.